The table lists the clone carrying this T cell receptor beta chain with many counts. The data belong to a study of T cells in Graves' hyperthyroidism and ophthalmopathy. Amplified TCR beta CDR3 regions derived from RNA transcripts. During a first-round RT-PCR of the TCR CDR3, the HTBI primer set was used. Each CDR3 protein is one row after TCRdb ran MiXCR on the multiplex PCR reads. The sample contains 650,000 to 750,000 distinct CDR3 sequences, around 13% of which appear only once. J lost 4 bases, V lost 1 base, and 6 bases had no gene match. The germline CDR1 and CDR2 sequences are SQVTM and ANQGSEA. The CDR3 has 15 amino acids. Absent ophthalmopathy progression within 18 months defined stable Graves' hyperthyroidism. Diagnostic decisions used clinical symptoms, serum thyroxine and TRAb, thyroid ultrasound and orbital computed tomography.

The gene calls are TRBV29-1 and TRBJ2-1, with 8 bases that match TRBD1. The specimen sequenced was blood. The clonotype was recovered from a woman between 18 and 29 years old with Graves' hyperthyroidism. The DNA of the CDR3 is TGCAGCGTTGAAGGGTCAGGGGGCCAGTACAATGAGCAGTTCTTC. The encoded protein is CSVEGSGGQYNEQFF.